This passage covers 24 T cell receptor beta chains from one sample sequenced in a study of shared clonotypes between healthy human individuals. It was CD45RO-negative cells, positively selected for CCR7, that made up naive CD8 cells, with terminally differentiated effector memory CD45RA+ cells excluded. Clones were read by immunoSEQ multiplex PCR, and TCRdb kept only the in-frame ones, dropping some. The sample shows under 700,000 clones, around 96% of them seen only once. Sequenced material: naive CD8+ T cells sorted from blood. The receptors here all came from a woman younger than 45 in good health.

The CDR3 DNA reads as TGTGCCTGGAGTTTCTACGGGAGGGCCTCGTACAATGAGCAGTTCTTC. It specifies CAWSFYGRASYNEQFF. The chain is built from TRBV30 and TRBJ2-1; TRBD2 aligns across 8 bases. V lost 2 bases to trimming and J lost 4 bases; unmatched junction nucleotides: 10. Germline V gives CDR1 GTSNPN, CDR2 SVGIG (reference sequence). This CDR3 spans 16 amino acids.

This clone was seen once. The rearrangement uses TRBV28 and TRBJ2-7; D may be TRBD1 (7 bases). Trimming cost V 5 bases and J 2 bases, with 13 bases left between them. The CDR3 spans 14 residues. Germline lookup yields CDR1 MDHEN and CDR2 SYDVKM. In DNA, the CDR3 is TGTGCCAGCAGTGCGCAGGGGGGTACCTACGAGCAGTACTTC. Amino acid sequence: CASSAQGGTYEQYF.

Note on this clone: At the DNA level, this CDR3 is encoded by other sequences in the same sample as well. The chain links TRBV27 to TRBJ1-5; D is uncertain. This CDR3 region has 14 residues. The germline CDR1 and CDR2 sequences are MNHEY and SMNVEV (reference sequence). The V and J ends lost 0 bases and 1 base respectively, with 4 bases between them. The CDR3 spells CASSLSGSNQPQHF. The CDR3 region has the DNA TGTGCCAGCAGTTTATCGGGAAGCAATCAGCCCCAGCATTTT.

The rearrangement uses TRBV7-9 and TRBJ2-7; D call uncertain. V shed 7 bases and J shed 2 bases, with 6 bases lying between them. CDR1 and CDR2 (germline): SEHNR, FQNEAQ (reference sequence). CDR3 length: 11 amino acids. In nucleotides, the CDR3 is TGTGCCAGCAATATTACCTACGAGCAGTACTTC. This sequence encodes CASNITYEQYF.

Concerning this clone itself: This CDR3 is also generated by other DNA sequences in the sample. This rearrangement joins TRBV27 to TRBJ2-2; tentative D call: TRBD1 (5 bases). V was pared by 3 bases and J by 4 bases, with 9 bases between. Germline V gene data show CDR1 as MNHEY and CDR2 as SMNVEV (reference sequence). This CDR3 spans 14 amino acids. CDR3 amino acids: CASSFLGLTGELFF. DNA for the CDR3: TGTGCCAGCAGTTTCTTGGGGCTCACCGGGGAGCTGTTTTTT.

The J gene is TRBJ2-3, the V gene TRBV9; D may be TRBD1 or TRBD2 (5 bases each). Trimming removed 0 bases at V and 2 bases at J, with 16 bases between. Looked up from germline, CDR1 is SGDLS and CDR2 is YYNGEE. The CDR3 is 17 residues long. The DNA of the CDR3 is TGTGCCAGCAGCGTAGGGAGTGGGACGATGATCACAGATACGCAGTATTTT. Translating gives CASSVGSGTMITDTQYF.

The chain uses TRBV7-9 and TRBJ2-3, with 12 bases fitting TRBD2. The length of the CDR3 is 16 residues. V was clipped by 4 bases and J by 3 bases; unmatched bases: 5. Germline V gene data show CDR1 as SEHNR and CDR2 as FQNEAQ (reference sequence). The CDR3 sequence is CASSSLTSGRTDTQYF. The CDR3 DNA reads TGTGCCAGCAGCTCCCTGACTAGCGGGAGAACAGATACGCAGTATTTT.

The V call is TRBV5-4, the J call TRBJ1-2, with D maybe TRBD1 (5 bases). Germline-derived CDR1 and CDR2 are SGHNT and YYREEE (reference sequence). The CDR3 is 15 residues long. Between the trimmed V and J ends, which lost 2 bases and 3 bases, there was a span of 14 bases. The CDR3 coding sequence is TGTGCCAGCAGCTTTGGCTGGGGCAACGACTATGGCTACACCTTC. Translated, it gives CASSFGWGNDYGYTF.

The chain links TRBV13 to TRBJ2-1; 8 bases fit TRBD2. This CDR3 region has 16 residues. Germline V gene sequence: CDR1 PRHDT, CDR2 FYEKMQ (reference sequence). V lost 4 bases to trimming and J lost 3 bases; unmatched junction nucleotides: 8. The CDR3, as DNA: TGTGCCAGCAGCTCCGGAGCGACTAGCGACTACAATGAGCAGTTCTTC. As protein: CASSSGATSDYNEQFF.

V gene TRBV28 combines with J gene TRBJ1-2; 10 bases map to TRBD1. With V trimmed by 3 bases and J by 4 bases, 2 bases remained unmatched. The germline gives CDR1 MDHEN, CDR2 SYDVKM. CDR3 length: 14 amino acids. This chain's CDR3 is CASSFGQGGYGYTF. CDR3 nucleotide sequence: TGTGCCAGCAGTTTCGGACAGGGGGGCTATGGCTACACCTTC.

The chain couples TRBV19 to TRBJ1-2; D not certain. CDR1 and CDR2 from the germline V gene are LNHDA and SQIVND (reference sequence). Trimming removed 4 bases from V and 6 bases from J, with 18 bases in between. The CDR3 length is 15 residues. Here the CDR3 reads CASSTEGRVRDGYTF. The CDR3 DNA sequence: TGTGCCAGTAGTACCGAAGGCCGGGTGCGAGATGGCTACACCTTC.

The chain carries TRBV27 and TRBJ2-5; no reliable D call. The J call could be wrong; TRBJ2-7 is a better fit for the DNA end. Germline loops: CDR1 MNHEY, CDR2 SMNVEV (reference sequence). The CDR3 consists of 14 residues. CDR3 residues: CASSLEDGTYEQYF. The CDR3 nucleotides are TGTGCCAGCAGTCTAGAGGACGGAACCTACGAGCAGTACTTC.

In its sample, this clone was seen once. This CDR3 is also generated by other DNA sequences in the sample. The chain uses TRBV28 and TRBJ2-7; unclear D gene. Trimming removed 3 bases from V and 0 bases from J, with 6 bases in between. The germline V gene encodes CDR1 MDHEN and CDR2 SYDVKM. This CDR3 has 13 amino acids. In DNA, the CDR3 is TGTGCCAGCAGTTTGGGGTTCTCCTACGAGCAGTACTTC. It is translated as CASSLGFSYEQYF. Variable domain in full (rest from reference TRBV28 and TRBJ2-7): DVKVTQSSRYLVKRTGEKVFLECVQDMDHENMFWYRQDPGLGLRLIYFSYDVKMKEKGDIPEGYSVSREKKERFSLILESASTNQTSMYLCASSLGFSYEQYFGPGTRLTVT.

The chain couples TRBV10-3 to TRBJ2-6, with no clear D. Germline assignment: CDR1 ENHRY and CDR2 SYGVKD. CDR3 length: 15 residues. V lost 2 bases to trimming and J lost 0 bases, with 5 bases between them. The CDR3 DNA follows: TGTGCCATCAGTGAGGAGCTCTCTGGGGCCAACGTCCTGACTTTC. This translates into CAISEELSGANVLTF.

This clone was counted only a few times. Other DNA sequences within the sample encode an identical CDR3. The CDR3 loop reads CASSDTGGYGYTF. The CDR3 DNA reads as TGTGCCAGCAGCGACACAGGGGGCTATGGCTACACCTTC. This chain joins TRBV9 and TRBJ1-2, with 8 bases matching TRBD1. CDR1 and CDR2 (germline): SGDLS, YYNGEE. J was trimmed by 4 bases and V by 3 bases; bases with no gene match: 2. The CDR3 loop spans 13 amino acids.

The rearrangement links TRBV5-4 to TRBJ2-7; 10 nucleotides line up with TRBD2. The J segment lost 6 bases and the V segment lost 4 bases, leaving 16 bases of the junction unmatched. Germline CDR1 is SGHNT and CDR2 is YYREEE (reference sequence). CDR3 length: 17 residues. The CDR3 sequence is CASSPLAVAGGVREQYF. The CDR3 nucleotides are TGTGCCAGCAGCCCCCTTGCGGTAGCGGGAGGAGTCCGCGAGCAGTACTTC.

This chain joins TRBV2 and TRBJ1-5, with D hard to call. The CDR3 extends over 15 amino acids. V dropped 4 bases and J dropped 2 bases, with 12 bases sitting between them. CDR1 SNHLY and CDR2 FYNNEI come from the germline V gene. CDR3 sequence: CASSVNLSGNQPQHF. CDR3 in DNA: TGTGCCAGCAGTGTTAACTTATCAGGCAATCAGCCCCAGCATTTT.

The chain carries TRBV2 and TRBJ1-2; perhaps TRBD1 as D (5 bases). V was clipped by 4 bases and J by 3 bases, with 9 bases between them. Germline V lookup: CDR1 SNHLY, CDR2 FYNNEI. The CDR3 runs to 13 residues. In nucleotides, the CDR3 is TGTGCCAGCAGTGTCGAGGGGTACTATGGCTACACCTTC. It yields the protein CASSVEGYYGYTF.

Only a few counts were recorded for this clone. The chain joins TRBV25-1 to TRBJ2-7; D may be TRBD2 (5 bases). CDR3 length equals 11 residues. V lost 8 bases and J 5 bases, leaving 10 bases between the germline ends. The germline V gene has CDR1 MGHDK and CDR2 SYGVNS. CDR3 sequence (DNA): TGTGCCAGCGGGAGATCGGACGAGCAGTACTTC. Protein: CASGRSDEQYF.

The V call is TRBV5-4, the J call TRBJ2-3; 8 nucleotides match TRBD2. J gave up 0 bases and V 4 bases, and 10 bases lay outside the gene matches. CDR1 is SGHNT, CDR2 YYREEE, per germline (reference sequence). The CDR3 runs to 17 residues. The CDR3 region is CASSRRLVAGSTDTQYF. The DNA of the CDR3 is TGTGCCAGCAGCCGGAGGTTGGTAGCGGGAAGCACAGATACGCAGTATTTT.

The chain links TRBV7-9 to TRBJ2-7; no reliable D call. The CDR3 is made up of 12 amino acids. V lost 3 bases and J 3 bases, leaving 6 bases between the germline ends. Germline CDR1 is SEHNR and CDR2 is FQNEAQ (reference sequence). In nucleotides, the CDR3 is TGTGCCAGCAGCTTTAACCTCTACGAGCAGTACTTC. Protein sequence: CASSFNLYEQYF. The entire variable domain, with the rest obtained from reference TRBV7-9 and TRBJ2-7, is as follows: DTGVSQNPRHKITKRGQNVTFRCDPISEHNRLYWYRQTLGQGPEFLTYFQNEAQLEKSRLLSDRFSAERPKGSFSTLEIQRTEQGDSAMYLCASSFNLYEQYFGPGTRLTVT.

The genes are TRBV6-1 and TRBJ2-7; 7 bases line up with TRBD1. CDR3 length equals 13 residues. V trimming: 8 bases; J trimming: 3 bases; junction bases outside the gene matches: 7. CDR1 and CDR2 (germline): MNHNS, SASEGT. CDR3 sequence reads: CASAGQAFYEQYF. DNA for the CDR3: TGTGCCAGCGCCGGACAGGCTTTCTACGAGCAGTACTTC.

This sequence joins TRBV6-1 and TRBJ1-5, with 10 bases identical to TRBD1. The CDR3 extends over 14 amino acids. Germline assignment: CDR1 MNHNS and CDR2 SASEGT. J lost 6 bases, V lost 6 bases, and 5 bases had no gene match. CDR3 loop: CASRDRGLGQPQHF. For the CDR3, the DNA is TGTGCCAGCAGGGACAGGGGGTTGGGTCAGCCCCAGCATTTT.

V gene TRBV19 combines with J gene TRBJ2-4; D uncertain. V was clipped by 8 bases and J by 5 bases, with 10 bases between them. The CDR3 covers 12 residues. CDR1 and CDR2 from the germline V gene are LNHDA and SQIVND (reference sequence). The CDR3 sequence: CASGLGENIQYF. The CDR3 nucleotides read TGTGCCAGTGGTCTGGGCGAAAACATTCAGTACTTC.